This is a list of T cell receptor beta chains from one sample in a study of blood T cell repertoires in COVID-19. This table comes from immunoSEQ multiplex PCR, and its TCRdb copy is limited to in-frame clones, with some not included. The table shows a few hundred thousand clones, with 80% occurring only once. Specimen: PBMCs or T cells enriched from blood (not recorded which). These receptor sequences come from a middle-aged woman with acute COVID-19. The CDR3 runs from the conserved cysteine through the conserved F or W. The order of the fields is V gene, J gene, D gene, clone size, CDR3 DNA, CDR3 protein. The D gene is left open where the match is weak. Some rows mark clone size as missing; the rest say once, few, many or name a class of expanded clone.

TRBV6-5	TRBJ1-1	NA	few	TGTGCCACTAGGGGGAACACTGAAGCTTTCTTT	CATRGNTEAFF
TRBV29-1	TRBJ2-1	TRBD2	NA	TGCAGCGTGACTAGCGGGGGACAAACTAACATCAATGAGCAGTTCTTC	CSVTSGGQTNINEQFF
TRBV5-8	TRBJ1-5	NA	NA	TGTGCCAGCAGCGTCTCAGATCGGCCCCAGCATTTT	CASSVSDRPQHF
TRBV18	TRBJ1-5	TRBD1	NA	TGTGCCAGCTCATCCTCAACAGGGGGCACGAACAATCAGCCCCAGCATTTT	CASSSSTGGTNNQPQHF
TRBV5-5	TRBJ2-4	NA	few	TGTGCCAGCAGCTTGTTCACCGGAGTCGCCAAAAACATTCAGTACTTC	CASSLFTGVAKNIQYF
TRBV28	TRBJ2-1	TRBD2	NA	TGTGCCAGCAGTCCACTAGCGGGAGATAGCGAGCAGTTCTTC	CASSPLAGDSEQFF
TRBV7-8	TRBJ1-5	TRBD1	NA	TGTGCCAGCAGCTCCGGGACAGGGGGGAATCAGCCCCAGCATTTT	CASSSGTGGNQPQHF
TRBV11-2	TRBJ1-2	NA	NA	TGTGCCAGCAGCTTAGGGCAGGGGACCTATGGCTACACCTTC	CASSLGQGTYGYTF
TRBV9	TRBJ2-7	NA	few	TGTGCCAGCAGCGCAGAGTTGGGACACATCTACGAGCAGTACTTC	CASSAELGHIYEQYF
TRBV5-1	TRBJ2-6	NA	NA	TGCGCCAGCAGCTTGGACGGGGTAGGGGGTTCTGGGGCCAACGTCCTGACTTTC	CASSLDGVGGSGANVLTF
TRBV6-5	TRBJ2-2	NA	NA	TGTGCCAGCAGTTACCAGGACACCGGGGAGCTGTTTTTT	CASSYQDTGELFF
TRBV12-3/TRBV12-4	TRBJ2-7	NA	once	TGTGCCAGCAGTTTACAGGGCCCCTACGAGCAGTACTTC	CASSLQGPYEQYF
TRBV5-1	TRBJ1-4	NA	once	TGCGCCAGCAGCTTTGGATTGGGGGGAAATGAAAAACTGTTTTTT	CASSFGLGGNEKLFF
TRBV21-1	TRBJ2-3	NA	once	TGTGCCAGCAGCAAACTAGCGGGGGGGCCAACAGATACGCAGTATTTT	CASSKLAGGPTDTQYF
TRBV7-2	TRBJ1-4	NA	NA	TGTGCCAGCAGCTTAGTTTCTCCGAATGAAAAACTGTTTTTT	CASSLVSPNEKLFF
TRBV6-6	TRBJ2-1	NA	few	TGTGCCAGCAGTTACTCGCCGGGACTTTACAATGAGCAGTTCTTC	CASSYSPGLYNEQFF
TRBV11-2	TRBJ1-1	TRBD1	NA	TGTGCCAGCAGCACCGGGACAGGGGGCAAGAAAGCTTTCTTT	CASSTGTGGKKAFF
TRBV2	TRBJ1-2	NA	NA	TGTGCCAGCATCGACGACAGAGTCTATGGCTACACCTTC	CASIDDRVYGYTF
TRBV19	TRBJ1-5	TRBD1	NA	TGTGCCAGTAGTCCTACCGGGACAGGGCGCAATCAGCCCCAGCATTTT	CASSPTGTGRNQPQHF
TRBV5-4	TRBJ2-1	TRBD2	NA	TGTGCCAGCAGCTTAGGACTAGCGGGACGGGGCAATGAGCAGTTCTTC	CASSLGLAGRGNEQFF
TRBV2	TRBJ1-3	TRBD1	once	TGTGCCAGGGACAGGGCCGGGTCTGGAAACACCATATATTTT	CARDRAGSGNTIYF
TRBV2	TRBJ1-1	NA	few	TGTGCCAGCAGTCCCTGGGAGCGCTACACTGAAGCTTTCTTT	CASSPWERYTEAFF
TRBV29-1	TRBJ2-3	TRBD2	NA	TGCAGCGTTGATCTACTAGCGGGGCGGGCAGATACGCAGTATTTT	CSVDLLAGRADTQYF
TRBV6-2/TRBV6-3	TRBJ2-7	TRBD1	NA	TGTGCCAGCAGTTACAACGGACAGGGGATCGACGAGCAGTACTTC	CASSYNGQGIDEQYF
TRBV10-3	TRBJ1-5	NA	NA	TGTGCCATCAGTGAGTCGGATAACAGGATTGACTTCAATCAGCCCCAGCATTTT	CAISESDNRIDFNQPQHF
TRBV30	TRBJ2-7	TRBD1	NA	TGTGCCTGGAATCCGGACAGGGGGAACTACGAGCAGTACTTC	CAWNPDRGNYEQYF
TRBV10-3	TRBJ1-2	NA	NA	TGTGCCATCAGTGAAGACGGACTCTATGGCTACACCTTC	CAISEDGLYGYTF
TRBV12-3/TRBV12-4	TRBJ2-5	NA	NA	TGTGCCAGCAGCCAAGCAGAGACCCAGTACTTC	CASSQAETQYF